A single sample is the source of the 26 T cell receptor beta chains below, sequenced in a study of T cell responses to AZD1222 COVID-19 vaccine. Only in-frame clones appear in the TCRdb table, and some are missing; sequencing was by immunoSEQ multiplex PCR. The repertoire holds about 260,000 clones, with approximately 95% as singletons. This material consisted of peripheral blood, taken on day 0 of AZD1222 vaccination. These receptors originate from an adult in good health.

V is TRBV6-2 or TRBV6-3 and J is TRBJ2-7; 11 bases fit TRBD1. The germline V gene encodes CDR1 MNHEY and CDR2 SVGEGT. V gave up 2 bases and J gave up 3 bases; unmatched junction bases: 6. The CDR3 runs to 16 residues. The CDR3 reads CASSYTPGTGGYEQYF. The CDR3 region has the DNA TGTGCCAGCAGTTACACTCCAGGGACAGGGGGCTACGAGCAGTACTTC.

The chain uses TRBV7-2 and TRBJ1-6; a weak D match, TRBD1 (5 bases). The CDR3 runs to 14 residues. CDR1 is SGHTA and CDR2 is FQGNSA in the germline V gene. Trimming left V 5 bases short and J 13 bases short, with 18 bases between. In DNA, the CDR3 is TGTGCCAGCAGCCCTGGGGCAACTCTCTTGCCCCTCCACTTT. Amino acid sequence: CASSPGATLLPLHF.

The chain has TRBV5-6 and TRBJ1-2; D is uncertain. The length of the CDR3 is 11 residues. The V gene's germline CDR1 is SGHDT and CDR2 YYEEEE. V was shortened by 0 bases and J by 8 bases, with 5 bases between the two germline ends. CDR3 amino acids: CASSLGWGYTF. Written as DNA, the CDR3 is TGTGCCAGCAGCTTGGGGTGGGGCTACACCTTC.

The chain has TRBV28 and TRBJ1-6; D is uncertain. Per the germline V gene, CDR1 is MDHEN and CDR2 is SYDVKM. The CDR3 runs 15 residues. V shed 3 bases and J shed 8 bases, with 14 bases lying between them. The CDR3 region has the DNA TGTGCCAGCAGTTTTTCGGGCCCGGGGTATTCACCCCTCCACTTT. Encoded protein: CASSFSGPGYSPLHF.

The V and J genes are TRBV28 and TRBJ2-7, with TRBD2 matching 12 bases. J lost 6 bases, V lost 4 bases, and 10 bases had no gene match. CDR3 size: 16 residues. Looked up from germline, CDR1 is MDHEN and CDR2 is SYDVKM. The CDR3 nucleotides are TGTGCCAGCAGTTCCTCCCCTGGACTAGCGGGAAGCGAGCAGTACTTC. This sequence encodes CASSSSPGLAGSEQYF.

The chain carries TRBV7-3 and TRBJ1-6; D ambiguous. CDR1 and CDR2 (germline): SGHTA, FQGTGA. Trimming took 5 bases from V and 7 from J, leaving 15 bases between them. The CDR3 sequence is 15 residues long. CDR3 sequence (DNA): TGTGCCAGCAGCACCCGGGGTGGCCTAAATTCACCCCTCCACTTT. It yields the protein CASSTRGGLNSPLHF.

The chain carries TRBV18 and TRBJ2-5, with D possibly called TRBD1 or TRBD2 (5 bases each). CDR1 and CDR2 (germline): KGHSH, LQKENI. The CDR3 is made up of 12 amino acids. V was cut by 6 bases and J by 0 bases, with 5 bases left in between. CDR3: CASSGDQETQYF. The CDR3 nucleotides are TGTGCCAGCTCGGGGGACCAAGAGACCCAGTACTTC.

V and J are TRBV7-9 and TRBJ2-2; D not resolved. The ends were cut back, 5 bases at V and 11 bases at J, with 12 bases in the middle. The CDR3 has 12 residues. The V gene's germline CDR1 is SEHNR and CDR2 FQNEAQ (reference sequence). The DNA of the CDR3 is TGTGCCAGCAGCACGACCTCTTACGAGCTGTTTTTT. Protein sequence: CASSTTSYELFF.

This chain joins TRBV7-2 and TRBJ2-1; maybe TRBD2 (5 bases). The germline V gene has CDR1 SGHTA and CDR2 FQGNSA. The CDR3 is made up of 13 amino acids. The germline V and J ends were trimmed by 1 base and 10 bases, with 11 bases remaining between them. This CDR3 reads CASSLDSGNEQFF. In DNA, the CDR3 is TGTGCCAGCAGCTTAGATTCGGGGAACGAGCAGTTCTTC. Variable domain in full (rest from reference TRBV7-2 and TRBJ2-1): GAGVSQSPSNKVTEKGKDVELRCDPISGHTALYWYRQSLGQGLEFLIYFQGNSAPDKSGLPSDRFSAERTGGSVSTLTIQRTQQEDSAVYLCASSLDSGNEQFFGPGTRLTVL.

The J gene is TRBJ2-7, the V gene TRBV4-2; 12 bases line up with TRBD2. Germline loops: CDR1 LGHNA, CDR2 YNFKEQ. The CDR3 spans 14 residues. The ends lost 5 bases at V and 6 bases at J; junction bases unmatched: 5. CDR3 bases: TGTGCCAGCAGCGCCGGGACTAGCGGGTTCGAGCAGTACTTC. Protein: CASSAGTSGFEQYF.

This chain connects TRBV7-6 to TRBJ1-2; possible D gene TRBD1, 5 bases. Germline values: CDR1 SGHVS, CDR2 FNYEAQ. The V end was cut by 4 bases, the J end by 6 bases, with 12 bases between. The CDR3 contains 13 residues. CDR3 amino acids: CASSSGIPNGYTF. Written as DNA, the CDR3 is TGTGCCAGCAGCTCAGGGATACCGAATGGCTACACCTTC.

The chain couples TRBV9 to TRBJ1-1; 7 bases agree with TRBD1. The V gene's germline CDR1 is SGDLS and CDR2 YYNGEE. Trimming took 4 bases from V and 1 from J; bases not matched to a gene: 4. The CDR3 is made up of 14 amino acids. CDR3 amino acids: CASSPRDRNTEAFF. CDR3 nucleotide sequence: TGTGCCAGCAGCCCCCGGGACAGGAACACTGAAGCTTTCTTT.

In its sample, this clone was seen once. The chain couples TRBV5-1 to TRBJ1-6, with unresolved D. Germline values: CDR1 SGHRS, CDR2 YFSETQ. The V end lost 4 bases, the J end lost 6 bases, and 11 bases lay between the germline ends. The CDR3 has 14 residues. CDR3 coding DNA: TGCGCCAGCAGCCCGGAGGTTGGTAATTCACCCCTCCACTTT. It codes for CASSPEVGNSPLHF. The complete variable domain, with remaining parts taken from reference TRBV5-1 and TRBJ1-6, reads KAGVTQTPRYLIKTRGQQVTLSCSPISGHRSVSWYQQTPGQGLQFLFEYFSETQRNKGNFPGRFSGRQFSNSRSEMNVSTLELGDSALYLCASSPEVGNSPLHFGNGTRLTVT.

Regarding this clone: Within the sample, other DNA sequences also encode this same CDR3. This chain links TRBV20-1 with TRBJ1-2; tentative D call: TRBD1 (5 bases). This CDR3 has 11 amino acids. The germline V and J ends were trimmed by 6 bases and 4 bases, with 9 bases remaining between them. Germline assignment: CDR1 DFQATT and CDR2 SNEGSKA (reference sequence). In DNA, the CDR3 is TGCAGTGCACGGGACGGCTATGGCTACACCTTC. Translating gives CSARDGYGYTF.

The rearrangement uses TRBV12-3 or TRBV12-4 and TRBJ2-5; D gene unclear. The CDR3 runs 11 residues. Trimming removed 4 bases at V and 3 bases at J, with 3 bases between. In DNA, the CDR3 is TGTGCCAGCAGTTATGAAGAGACCCAGTACTTC. Its translation: CASSYEETQYF.

The chain carries TRBV3-1 (or the pseudogene TRBV3-2) and TRBJ2-4; D is possibly TRBD2 (6 bases). Germline lookup yields CDR1 LGHDT and CDR2 YNNKEL (reference sequence). Trimming removed 5 bases at V and 3 bases at J, with 14 bases between. This CDR3 is built from 15 residues. The CDR3 sequence: CASSAQPEGKNIQYF. DNA for the CDR3: TGTGCCAGCAGCGCACAACCGGAGGGCAAAAACATTCAGTACTTC.

The chain uses TRBV25-1 and TRBJ2-7; D remains ambiguous. CDR3 size: 10 residues. Trimming stripped 10 bases from V and 6 bases from J, with 10 bases between. Germline V gene data show CDR1 as MGHDK and CDR2 as SYGVNS. The CDR3 reads CAINRGEQYF. The CDR3 DNA sequence: TGTGCCATCAACAGAGGCGAGCAGTACTTC.

The chain combines TRBV6-2 or TRBV6-3 with TRBJ2-7, with 7 positions matching TRBD1. CDR3 length: 15 amino acids. Germline-derived CDR1 and CDR2 are MNHEY and SVGEGT. V was clipped by 2 bases and J by 2 bases; unmatched bases: 6. The CDR3 DNA reads as TGTGCCAGCAGTTACCCGACGGGACAGACCTACGAGCAGTACTTC. Residues: CASSYPTGQTYEQYF.

This chain uses TRBV3-1 (or the pseudogene TRBV3-2) with TRBJ1-1; no firm D call. Between the trimmed V and J ends, which lost 3 bases and 0 bases, there was a span of 2 bases. The V gene's germline CDR1 is LGHDT and CDR2 YNNKEL (reference sequence). The length of the CDR3 is 12 residues. The CDR3 region is CASSQVNTEAFF. As DNA, the CDR3 is TGTGCCAGCAGCCAGGTGAACACTGAAGCTTTCTTT.

The V and J genes are TRBV29-1 and TRBJ1-4; no clear D gene. Germline V CDR1 and CDR2: SQVTM, ANQGSEA. The V gene lost 5 bases and the J gene lost 8 bases, with 6 bases spanning the gap. The CDR3 length is 10 residues. CDR3 protein: CSVFREKLFF. The CDR3 bases are TGCAGCGTTTTTAGAGAAAAACTGTTTTTT.

The chain couples TRBV7-9 to TRBJ2-7, with no clear D. Trimming took 4 bases from V and 2 from J, leaving 21 bases between them. The CDR3 runs 17 residues. Germline V gene sequence: CDR1 SEHNR, CDR2 FQNEAQ (reference sequence). The CDR3 region is CASSSPTGRQLTYEQYF. Written as DNA, the CDR3 is TGTGCCAGCAGCTCGCCGACCGGTCGGCAGTTAACCTACGAGCAGTACTTC.

V and J are TRBV9 and TRBJ2-7, with 8 bases matching TRBD2. The CDR3 runs 14 residues. Germline V gene lookup returns CDR1 SGDLS and CDR2 YYNGEE. V was clipped by 4 bases and J by 6 bases; unmatched bases: 9. CDR3 sequence (DNA): TGTGCCAGCAGCCCTTCGGGGGGGACGGGCGAGCAGTACTTC. This translates into CASSPSGGTGEQYF.

The gene calls are TRBV5-1 and TRBJ1-4, with TRBD1 matching 8 bases. The CDR3 runs to 16 residues. The ends lost 0 bases at V and 7 bases at J; junction bases unmatched: 8. Germline loops: CDR1 SGHRS, CDR2 YFSETQ. This CDR3 is CASSLGQGFLAEKLFF. Written as DNA, the CDR3 is TGCGCCAGCAGCTTGGGACAGGGGTTCCTAGCTGAAAAACTGTTTTTT.

The CDR3, as DNA: TGCGCCAGCAGCCAAGTACCAAGGCTCCTAGGGAGCGGGGAGCTGTTTTTT. Protein: CASSQVPRLLGSGELFF. The genes are TRBV4-1 and TRBJ2-2, with D tentatively TRBD2 (5 bases). The length of the CDR3 is 17 residues. The germline V gene has CDR1 MGHRA and CDR2 YSYEKL. The V and J ends lost 1 base and 7 bases respectively, with 19 bases between them.

The chain joins TRBV7-9 to TRBJ1-5; D is perhaps TRBD1 (5 bases). The V end was cut by 1 base, the J end by 0 bases, with 7 bases between. The CDR3 is 15 amino acids. CDR1 SEHNR and CDR2 FQNEAQ come from the germline V gene (reference sequence). CDR3 sequence: CASSLGGGSNQPQHF. The DNA of the CDR3 is TGTGCCAGCAGCTTAGGCGGGGGTAGCAATCAGCCCCAGCATTTT.

The chain recombines TRBV10-1 with TRBJ2-4, with D perhaps assigned TRBD1 or TRBD2 (6 bases each). The CDR3 is made up of 12 amino acids. The V end lost 4 bases, the J end lost 7 bases, and 8 bases lay between the germline ends. Germline assignment: CDR1 WNHNN and CDR2 SYGVQD (reference sequence). In DNA, the CDR3 is TGCGCCAGCAGTGGAGGGGGGAACATTCAGTACTTC. This translates into CASSGGGNIQYF.